These T cell receptor beta chains were read from a single sample in a study of blood T cells in healthy people across ages. TCRdb processed the 5' RACE reads anew with MiXCR; each CDR3 protein has one entry. The table has around 900,000 distinct CDR3 sequences, roughly 50% seen once. The sequenced sample was blood. The receptors derive from a woman aged 60-75 years in good health. Both conserved end residues are part of each CDR3. D genes are given only for firm matches. A clone size is listed for some rows: how often the clone was seen (once, few, many), or a class if it is expanded.

d_gene,j_gene,v_gene,abundance,CDR3nt,CDR3aa
.,TRBJ1-2,TRBV28,.,TGTGCCAGCTCGACCAGGGGAGGCGGCTACACCTTC,CASSTRGGGYTF
.,TRBJ2-7,TRBV6-6,.,TGTGCCAACAGTTACTCGAAAATCCGTCAAGGCTACGAGCAGTACTTC,CANSYSKIRQGYEQYF
TRBD1,TRBJ2-5,TRBV28,.,TGTGCCAGCAGTTGGGACAGGGGGCGAGGGACCCAGTACTTC,CASSWDRGRGTQYF
.,TRBJ2-7,TRBV29-1,many,TGCAGCGTATATGATTTTGGGGGAGACGAGCAGTACTTC,CSVYDFGGDEQYF
.,TRBJ2-1,TRBV15,few,TGTGCCACCAGAATTTATGGTGGTGAGCAGTTCTTC,CATRIYGGEQFF
TRBD1,TRBJ1-2,TRBV7-9,.,TGTGCCAGCAGCCAAGACAGGGTGAATGGCTACACCTTC,CASSQDRVNGYTF
.,TRBJ2-4,TRBV7-2,few,TGTGCCAGCAGCACGAACCGGGCCAAAAACATTCAGTACTTC,CASSTNRAKNIQYF
.,TRBJ1-6,TRBV20-1,.,TGCAGTGCGCTCGGGCGGCCTAATTCACCCCTCCACTTT,CSALGRPNSPLHF
.,TRBJ2-1,TRBV20-1,.,TGCAGCGGGGACGGGCAGGTGGAGCAGTTCTTC,CSGDGQVEQFF
TRBD1,TRBJ2-7,TRBV6-5,once,TGTGCCAGCAGTCAGAGGACAGGGCGTATATACGAGCAGTACTTC,CASSQRTGRIYEQYF
TRBD1,TRBJ2-5,TRBV5-1,.,TGCGCCAGCAGCTGGGGGACAGGGACAGAGACCCAGTACTTC,CASSWGTGTETQYF
.,TRBJ2-2,TRBV6-2/TRBV6-3,.,TGTGCCAGCAGTGACCGGGCAGGGACACACCTCGGCGGGGAGCTGTTTTTT,CASSDRAGTHLGGELFF
.,TRBJ1-4,TRBV30,.,TGTGCCTGGAGTCAGGACGCCACTAATGAAAAACTGTTTTTT,CAWSQDATNEKLFF
.,TRBJ2-5,TRBV5-1,.,TGCGCCAGCAGCTTGCCGGAAGAGACCCAGTACTTC,CASSLPEETQYF
TRBD2,TRBJ2-7,TRBV20-1,.,TGCAGTGCCATTCGGGGACTAGCGGGAGGGAGCTCCTACGAGCAGTACTTC,CSAIRGLAGGSSYEQYF
.,TRBJ1-5,TRBV6-1,once,TGTGCCAGCGCGGCGGGACGGCGGCATCAGCCCCAGCATTTT,CASAAGRRHQPQHF
.,TRBJ2-5,TRBV18,.,TGTGCCAGCTCACCCGGACAGAAAGAGACCCAGTACTTC,CASSPGQKETQYF
TRBD2,TRBJ2-3,TRBV11-2,few,TGTGCCAGCAGCCCAACTCCGGGACTAGCGGGAGGTTATACGCAGTATTTT,CASSPTPGLAGGYTQYF
.,TRBJ2-3,TRBV20-1,few,TGCAGTGCTAGAAGGACAGCGACCACAGATACGCAGTATTTT,CSARRTATTDTQYF
TRBD2,TRBJ2-4,TRBV2,.,TGTGCCAGCCTAGGACTAGCGGGATCCATTCAGTACTTC,CASLGLAGSIQYF
.,TRBJ2-1,TRBV5-1,few,TGCGCCAGCATGACACAGGACAGCAAAATTCACAATGAGCAGTTCTTC,CASMTQDSKIHNEQFF
.,TRBJ2-7,TRBV12-3/TRBV12-4,many,TGTGCCAGCAGCCCGGGGGTTGGCGAGCAGTACTTC,CASSPGVGEQYF
.,TRBJ1-2,TRBV20-1,few,TGCAGTGAGACGGGACTACAGGTTGGCTACACCTTC,CSETGLQVGYTF
TRBD2,TRBJ2-7,TRBV2,once,TGTGCCAGTGTTCCCCTAGCGGGGTACAATGAGCAGTACTTC,CASVPLAGYNEQYF
.,TRBJ1-1,TRBV3-1,.,TGTGCCAGCAGGCCCCCGGGGCGCACTGAAGCTTTCTTT,CASRPPGRTEAFF
TRBD2,TRBJ2-3,TRBV2,.,TGTGCCAGCGGGAGGAGCGGGAGTACGGATACGCAGTATTTT,CASGRSGSTDTQYF